A selection of T cell receptor beta chains follows, all from one sample in a study of cytomegalovirus exposure and HLA in healthy donors. Produced via immunoSEQ multiplex PCR; TCRdb's table is partial and in-frame only. Here the sample spans around 130,000 clones, roughly 84% being singletons. The sample consisted of PBMCs. The receptor source for this set is a girl under 10 years old in good health and CMV-seronegative. The CDR3 runs from the conserved cysteine through the conserved F or W. The D gene is left open where the match is weak. Only some rows state a clone size, as once, few, many or a class for expanded clones.

v_call,clone_size,d_call,j_call,cdr3_nt,cdr3_aa
TRBV7-8,-,-,TRBJ1-1,TGTGCCAGCAGCTTATCCAGGGGCCCCACTATAGAAGCTTTCTTT,CASSLSRGPTIEAFF
TRBV29-1,-,TRBD1,TRBJ1-1,TGCAGCGTCTCCGGGACAGGGGGAACTGAAGCTTTCTTT,CSVSGTGGTEAFF
TRBV9,once,TRBD2,TRBJ2-7,TGTGCCAGCAGCCCCCGTAGCGGGATCCCCTACGAGCAGTACTTC,CASSPRSGIPYEQYF
TRBV19,-,TRBD1,TRBJ1-1,TGTGCCAGTACCCAGGACAGGGGTTGGACTGAAGCTTTCTTT,CASTQDRGWTEAFF
TRBV27,few,TRBD2,TRBJ2-7,TGTGCCAGCAGTTGGCGACTAGCGGGGGACTACGAGCAGTACTTC,CASSWRLAGDYEQYF
TRBV5-4,few,TRBD1,TRBJ1-1,TGTGCCAGCAGCTTGGGGAACAGGGGGTTGAACACTGAAGCTTTCTTT,CASSLGNRGLNTEAFF
TRBV25-1,-,-,TRBJ2-7,TGTGCCAGCAGTGATTGGGAGGACTACGAGCAGTACTTC,CASSDWEDYEQYF
TRBV5-6,-,-,TRBJ2-5,TGTGCCAGCAGCTTGGATTACAGGGCCGAGGCCCAGTACTTC,CASSLDYRAEAQYF
TRBV7-6,-,TRBD2,TRBJ2-7,TGTGCCAGCAGCCCCTGGGAGGGATCCTACGAGCAGTACTTC,CASSPWEGSYEQYF
TRBV19,-,TRBD1,TRBJ1-1,TGTGCCAGCAGTTCCACAGGGGGCACTGAAGCTTTCTTT,CASSSTGGTEAFF
TRBV5-4,-,-,TRBJ1-4,TGTGCCAGCAGCTTGGAGGGGGGGATAGGAGAAAAACTGTTTTTT,CASSLEGGIGEKLFF
TRBV7-2,-,TRBD1,TRBJ2-7,TGTGCCAGCAGCTTAGTCGGACAGGGGAGCTCCTACGAGCAGTACTTC,CASSLVGQGSSYEQYF
TRBV7-9,-,-,TRBJ1-1,TGTGCCAGCAGCTCACCGGGAGACTCAGCTTTCTTT,CASSSPGDSAFF
TRBV7-3,-,TRBD1,TRBJ2-3,TGTGCCAGCAGCTCGACAGGGTTAGGGGGCACAGATACGCAGTATTTT,CASSSTGLGGTDTQYF
TRBV13,-,-,TRBJ1-2,TGTGCCAGCAGCTCCCTGGGGGACACCGATAACTATGGCTACACCTTC,CASSSLGDTDNYGYTF
TRBV27,-,-,TRBJ2-7,TGTGCCAGCAGCTCCGCGACAGACACTCAGTCCTACGAGCAGTACTTC,CASSSATDTQSYEQYF
TRBV27,-,-,TRBJ1-1,TGTGCCAGCAGTTTAGGGGGCTCGGTCACTGAAGCTTTCTTT,CASSLGGSVTEAFF
TRBV2,once,-,TRBJ2-3,TGTGCCAGCAGTCCGGGATCCGTCCTCACAGATACGCAGTATTTT,CASSPGSVLTDTQYF
TRBV7-8,few,-,TRBJ1-5,TGTGCCAGCAGCGGAGGACAGAGCGATCAGCCCCAGCATTTT,CASSGGQSDQPQHF
TRBV6-5,-,TRBD1,TRBJ1-2,TGTGCCAGCAGTTACTCTGGGACAGGGAGCGATGGCTACACCTTC,CASSYSGTGSDGYTF
TRBV15,-,-,TRBJ1-2,TGTGCCACCAGTAAAACCACTCGATACTATGGCTACACCTTC,CATSKTTRYYGYTF
TRBV27,-,-,TRBJ2-1,TGTGCCAGCCGATTTAGGTGGGCGGGGCGAGACAATGAGCAGTTCTTC,CASRFRWAGRDNEQFF
TRBV5-1,-,TRBD1,TRBJ2-7,TGCGCCAGCAGCTTGGTATCACAGGGGGCCCACGAGCAGTACTTC,CASSLVSQGAHEQYF
TRBV27,-,-,TRBJ1-1,TGTGCCAGCAGTCACACAGGAAAGAACACTGAAGCTTTCTTT,CASSHTGKNTEAFF
TRBV6-1,-,TRBD2,TRBJ2-7,TGTGCCAGCATACGGTGGGAGGGCCTCTACGAGCAGTACTTC,CASIRWEGLYEQYF
TRBV30,once,-,TRBJ1-6,TGTGCCTGGAGTGTTGCGCTTATTTCCCCCCTCCACTTT,CAWSVALISPLHF
TRBV7-9,few,-,TRBJ1-5,TGTGCCAGCAGCTCTTCGACAGGCAATCAGCCCCAGCATTTT,CASSSSTGNQPQHF
TRBV5-4,-,-,TRBJ1-2,TGTGCCAGCAGCGCACGACCGGGGGGGGAGTACACCTTC,CASSARPGGEYTF
TRBV30,-,-,TRBJ2-7,TGTGCCTGGAGTGTACACAGGGAGAGAGAGCAGTACTTC,CAWSVHREREQYF
TRBV5-1,-,TRBD1,TRBJ1-5,TGCGCCAGCAGCTTAGGGACAGGGAATCAGCCCCAGCATTTT,CASSLGTGNQPQHF
TRBV6-4,-,TRBD1,TRBJ2-2,TGTGCCAGCAGTGACTCGATGGGACAGGGGACCGGGGAGCTGTTTTTT,CASSDSMGQGTGELFF
TRBV7-9,-,-,TRBJ2-7,TGTGCCAGCAGCTTCGGGACACACTACGAGCAGTACTTC,CASSFGTHYEQYF
TRBV6-5,-,TRBD2,TRBJ2-3,TGTGCCAGCAGTTATCTACTAGCGGGGGGCCCAGATACGCAGTATTTT,CASSYLLAGGPDTQYF
TRBV15,-,TRBD2,TRBJ2-3,TGTGCCACCAGTCGGGGGGGTAGCACAGATACGCAGTATTTT,CATSRGGSTDTQYF
TRBV27,-,TRBD1,TRBJ1-1,TGTGCCAGCAGTTTAGGACAGGGGGCGCAAGTCACTGAAGCTTTCTTT,CASSLGQGAQVTEAFF
TRBV2,-,-,TRBJ2-2,TGTGCCAGCATGAGGCGGGGAATCGACACCGGGGAGCTGTTTTTT,CASMRRGIDTGELFF
TRBV6-1,-,TRBD2,TRBJ2-7,TGTGCCAGCACTCTGCGGGAGGTTTACGAGCAGTACTTC,CASTLREVYEQYF
TRBV5-1,-,-,TRBJ2-7,TGCGCCAGCAGATCTTCGGGGACATCTAGCTCCTACGAGCAGTACTTC,CASRSSGTSSSYEQYF
TRBV9,-,-,TRBJ2-3,TGTGCCAGCAGCGTAGGGGTGGGGGAGGGCACAGATACGCAGTATTTT,CASSVGVGEGTDTQYF
TRBV7-9,few,-,TRBJ1-3,TGTGCCAGCACCCCCCGTTCTAGCTCTGGAAACACCATATATTTT,CASTPRSSSGNTIYF
TRBV18,-,TRBD1,TRBJ1-1,TGTGCCAGCTCGCGACCCACAGGGGCAATAGCTACTGAAGCTTTCTTT,CASSRPTGAIATEAFF
TRBV4-1,-,-,TRBJ1-6,TGCGCCAGCAGCCAACGATCAGGGTCGAAGAGGCACTTT,CASSQRSGSKRHF
TRBV7-9,-,-,TRBJ2-1,TGTGCCAGCAGCCCCCCCCATGACAATGAGCAGTTCTTC,CASSPPHDNEQFF
TRBV6-1,-,TRBD2,TRBJ2-7,TGTGCCTTAAAGGCCAGCGGGGGACCCTACGAGCAGTACTTC,CALKASGGPYEQYF
TRBV4-1,once,-,TRBJ2-7,TGCGCCAGCAGCCAGACTAGTTGGGGATCGAGGTACGAGCAGTACTTC,CASSQTSWGSRYEQYF
TRBV28,-,-,TRBJ1-3,TGTGCCAGCAGCTTAATAGACAGCCACTCTGGAAACACCATATATTTT,CASSLIDSHSGNTIYF
TRBV5-1,-,TRBD2,TRBJ2-3,TGCGCCAGCAGCCCTACTAGCGACACAGATACGCAGTATTTT,CASSPTSDTDTQYF
TRBV4-2,-,TRBD1,TRBJ2-7,TGTGCCAGCAGCAACGCTTGGGACAGGGGCTCCTACGAGCAGTACTTC,CASSNAWDRGSYEQYF
TRBV7-8,once,-,TRBJ2-7,TGTGCCAGCAGCTTAAATCCAGGGGCCTACGAGCAGTACTTC,CASSLNPGAYEQYF
TRBV7-2,-,TRBD2,TRBJ2-7,TGTGCCAGCAGCTTAGTGGGGACTAGCGGGGGGTTCTACGAGCAGTACTTC,CASSLVGTSGGFYEQYF
TRBV10-1,-,-,TRBJ2-7,TGCGCCAGCAGCAGACAGCCCAACTTCTCCTACGAGCAGTACTTC,CASSRQPNFSYEQYF